This T cell receptor beta chain was profiled in a study of blood T cells in healthy people across ages. This clonotype was seen more than once but under ten times. This CDR3 is built from 18 residues. Unmatched junction bases numbered 9, after V lost 4 bases and J lost 0 bases. The germline CDR1 and CDR2 sequences are LGHNA and YNFKEQ. Together with a sample-barcoded 5' primer, a J-beta primer mix was included in a second PCR lasting about 6 to 11 cycles. Each cDNA was tagged by a template-switch adaptor containing 12 random nucleotides. From the 5' RACE reads, TCRdb called clonotypes with MiXCR, one entry per CDR3 protein. Of approximately 1.5 million distinct CDR3 sequences in the sample, approximately 42% were seen once.

The chain is built from TRBV4-2 and TRBJ2-6; 7 bases align to TRBD1. The receptor comes from a woman aged 18 to 35 in good health. The sample taken for sequencing was blood. The CDR3 loop is CASSPGQLFSSGANVLTF. The CDR3 nucleotides are TGTGCCAGCAGCCCGGGACAGCTCTTCAGCTCTGGGGCCAACGTCCTGACTTTC.